Below are 8 T cell receptor beta chains sequenced from a single sample in a study of tumor-infiltrating lymphocytes in localized non-small cell lung cancer. This table comes from immunoSEQ multiplex PCR, and its TCRdb copy is limited to in-frame clones, with some not included. The sample consists of 11,000 or so clones, 70% to 80% of them appearing once. Sequencing input: uninvolved lung tissue not adjacent to the tumor. The receptor set was obtained from a human donor with non-small cell lung cancer.

This clone has more than one count but fewer than ten. This sequence joins TRBV9 and TRBJ2-7; no firm D call. V was cut by 0 bases and J by 6 bases, with 7 bases left in between. The germline gives CDR1 SGDLS, CDR2 YYNGEE. This CDR3 region has 12 residues. CDR3 in amino acids: CASSVVSTEQYF. DNA for the CDR3: TGTGCCAGCAGCGTAGTGAGCACCGAGCAGTACTTC. Based on the CDR3 plus reference TRBV9 and TRBJ2-7, the full variable domain is DSGVTQTPKHLITATGQRVTLRCSPRSGDLSVYWYQQSLDQGLQFLIQYYNGEERAKGNILERFSAQQFPDLHSELNLSSLELGDSALYFCASSVVSTEQYFGPGTRLTVT.

This clone was observed once. V usage is TRBV5-6 and J usage is TRBJ1-1; TRBD1 agrees at 9 bases. V shed 3 bases, J shed 5 bases, and the junction held 8 bases outside the gene matches. CDR3 size: 15 residues. CDR1 SGHDT and CDR2 YYEEEE come from the germline V gene. This CDR3 is CASSSTNRGRTEAFF. The CDR3 nucleotides read TGTGCCAGCAGCTCGACCAACAGGGGGCGAACTGAAGCTTTCTTT.

A single count supports this clone. The chain carries TRBV7-2 and TRBJ2-7, with D uncertain. The V gene's germline CDR1 is SGHTA and CDR2 FQGNSA. This CDR3 has 13 amino acids. With 5 bases removed from V and 7 bases from J, the gap between germline ends came to 15 bases. DNA of the CDR3: TGTGCCAGCAGCCCCGACATAGGCGAAGAGCAGTACTTC. Protein product: CASSPDIGEEQYF. The variable domain in full, completed from reference TRBV7-2 and TRBJ2-7, reads GAGVSQSPSNKVTEKGKDVELRCDPISGHTALYWYRQSLGQGLEFLIYFQGNSAPDKSGLPSDRFSAERTGGSVSTLTIQRTQQEDSAVYLCASSPDIGEEQYFGPGTRLTVT.

The chain uses TRBV7-2 and TRBJ1-1; weak D call: TRBD1 (5 bases). The CDR3 has 14 residues. Germline-derived CDR1 and CDR2 are SGHTA and FQGNSA. Between the trimmed V and J ends, which lost 5 bases and 6 bases, there was a span of 16 bases. CDR3: CASSPRFRGAEAFF. Here the CDR3 DNA reads TGTGCCAGCAGCCCTCGCTTTCGGGGGGCTGAAGCTTTCTTT.

V and J are TRBV28 and TRBJ2-5; 11 nucleotides line up with TRBD1. J gave up 1 base and V 2 bases, and 6 bases lay outside the gene matches. The CDR3 runs to 17 residues. The germline gives CDR1 MDHEN, CDR2 SYDVKM. The CDR3 DNA follows: TGTGCCAGCAGTTTAGGGACAGGGGGAAGGGGCCAAGAGACCCAGTACTTC. Encoded protein: CASSLGTGGRGQETQYF. The variable domain in full, with the rest retrieved from reference TRBV28 and TRBJ2-5, is DVKVTQSSRYLVKRTGEKVFLECVQDMDHENMFWYRQDPGLGLRLIYFSYDVKMKEKGDIPEGYSVSREKKERFSLILESASTNQTSMYLCASSLGTGGRGQETQYFGPGTRLLVL.

The CDR3 protein is CASSYVQRNTEAFF. The CDR3 DNA sequence: TGTGCCAGCAGTTACGTTCAACGGAACACTGAAGCTTTCTTT. The rearrangement links TRBV6-6 to TRBJ1-1, with no clear D. The CDR3 length is 14 residues. The V end was cut by 2 bases, the J end by 1 base, with 8 bases between. Germline assignment: CDR1 MNHNY and CDR2 SVGAGI (reference sequence).

The gene calls are TRBV10-3 and TRBJ2-2, with a weak D call TRBD2 (7 bases). Germline CDR1 and CDR2: ENHRY and SYGVKD. CDR3 length equals 14 residues. The V end was cut by 4 bases, the J end by 5 bases, with 11 bases between. Written as DNA, the CDR3 is TGTGCCATCAGTGCGGGGGGCGCGACCGGGGAGCTGTTTTTT. This codes for CAISAGGATGELFF.

The V call is TRBV7-8, the J call TRBJ2-3; 7 nucleotides align to TRBD1. The V gene's germline CDR1 is SGHVS and CDR2 FQNEAQ. The CDR3 consists of 15 residues. Trimming at V came to 5 bases and at J to 3 bases, leaving 8 bases not matched to a gene. CDR3 residues: CASSVRDSPTDTQYF. In nucleotides, the CDR3 is TGTGCCAGCAGCGTTAGGGACAGCCCGACAGATACGCAGTATTTT.